The T cell receptor beta chain described here comes from a study of preoperative IRX-2 immunotherapy in early breast cancer. Treatment indicated: preoperative locoregional IRX-2 cytokine immunotherapy. Preoperative locoregional IRX-2 cytokine immunotherapy was tested in the phase Ib source study. Germline lookup yields CDR1 SGHVS and CDR2 FNYEAQ. The CDR3 has 15 amino acids. The germline V and J ends were trimmed by 1 base and 2 bases, with 6 bases remaining between them. Repertoires were generated with immunoSEQ multiplex PCR, while TCRdb's copy carries only in-frame clones and drops some. This table holds roughly 4,900 clones, approximately 71% found once.

The sequencing here drew on tumor tissue, taken before IRX-2 immunotherapy. V usage is TRBV7-6 and J usage is TRBJ2-6; D may be TRBD2 (6 bases). This receptor was obtained from a human donor with breast cancer. CDR3 sequence reads: CASSLGGAGANVLTF. The CDR3, as DNA: TGTGCCAGCAGCTTAGGCGGGGCTGGGGCCAACGTCCTGACTTTC.